The clone carrying this T cell receptor beta chain was counted a few times. TCRdb's copy holds only in-frame clones and misses some; the assay was immunoSEQ multiplex PCR. Of about 150,000 clones in the sample, 87% were seen once. Clinical history as reported by participants underpinned cohort assignment. A COVID-19 case had been met by exposed participants during the 2 weeks before study entry. This record comes from a study of blood T cell repertoires in COVID-19. As for the study in general: Researchers got acute and convalescent COVID-19 samples from the United States, Italy and Spain.

The germline CDR1 and CDR2 sequences are MDHEN and SYDVKM. Trimming stripped 7 bases from V and 7 bases from J, with 10 bases between. The CDR3 spans 12 residues. This clonotype originated in a woman between 40 and 50 years old who had been exposed to COVID-19. Material for sequencing was PBMCs or T cells enriched from blood (not recorded which). The genes are TRBV28 and TRBJ1-4; D remains unclear. For the CDR3, the DNA is TGTGCCAGCACCTCGGGGATTGAAAAACTGTTTTTT. This translates into CASTSGIEKLFF.